This entry is about one T cell receptor (beta chain). The CDR3 spans 16 residues. CDR1 and CDR2 (germline): MGHRA, YSYEKL. V gave up 4 bases and J gave up 0 bases; unmatched junction bases: 8. The data stem from a study of blood T cell repertoires in COVID-19. Study details: Samples representing acute and convalescent COVID-19 were sourced from the United States, Italy and Spain.

Seattle participants joined during active infection and were tracked over time. As processed by the authors: Estimation of nucleated cell counts was performed using reference gene primer amplification. Measured with immunoSEQ multiplex PCR; TCRdb has only the in-frame clones, and not every one. That table gives V, J and clone size, and the DNA gave D and trimming. The sample lists about 370,000 clones; more than 70% were seen once. This TCR came from a woman aged 25 to 45 with COVID-19, enrolled during active disease. The rearrangement links TRBV4-1 to TRBJ1-1; 7 nucleotides agree with TRBD1. The specimen sequenced was peripheral blood. As DNA, the CDR3 is TGCGCCAGCAGCCCAGGGGGGCGTCAAATGAACACTGAAGCTTTCTTT. Amino acid sequence: CASSPGGRQMNTEAFF.